The next 27 T cell receptor beta chains were all read from a single sample in a study of identical twins. TCRdb independently ran MiXCR on the 5' RACE reads; one entry per CDR3 protein. The sample consists of about 900,000 distinct CDR3 sequences, approximately 13% of them appearing once. These data were also reused for a study on yellow fever vaccine responses in identical twins.

Source material: PBMCs. The receptors were sampled from a woman aged 18 to 35 in good health.

This clonotype occurred a few times. This chain connects TRBV6-2 or TRBV6-3 to TRBJ2-1; 13 positions match TRBD2. After removal of 5 bases from V and 0 bases from J, the junction contained 13 bases not matched to a gene. Germline CDR1 and CDR2: MNHEY and SVGEGT. The CDR3 loop spans 20 amino acids. This CDR3 reads CASSQPQGLAGDSSYNEQFF. CDR3 nucleotides: TGTGCCAGCAGTCAACCCCAAGGACTAGCGGGAGATAGCTCCTACAATGAGCAGTTCTTC.

The V call is TRBV28, the J call TRBJ1-5; D may be TRBD1 (6 bases). The CDR3 has 14 residues. V dropped 3 bases and J dropped 6 bases, with 12 bases sitting between them. Germline values: CDR1 MDHEN, CDR2 SYDVKM. This CDR3 is CASSFRGRSQPQHF. The DNA of the CDR3 is TGTGCCAGCAGTTTCCGGGGGCGTAGTCAGCCCCAGCATTTT.

This sequence joins TRBV20-1 and TRBJ2-3; D gene unclear. CDR1 and CDR2 from the germline V gene are DFQATT and SNEGSKA (reference sequence). CDR3 length equals 12 residues. Trimming took 3 bases from V and 3 from J, leaving 7 bases between them. CDR3 in amino acids: CSASLGTDTQYF. The CDR3 bases are TGCAGTGCTAGCCTCGGGACAGATACGCAGTATTTT.

This sequence joins TRBV2 and TRBJ2-5; D gene ambiguous. The germline V gene has CDR1 SNHLY and CDR2 FYNNEI. CDR3 length: 15 residues. Trimming took 4 bases from V and 2 from J, leaving 14 bases between them. The CDR3 protein is CASSGALVRQETQYF. The CDR3 DNA is TGTGCCAGCAGTGGGGCTCTCGTACGTCAAGAGACCCAGTACTTC. Drawing the rest from reference TRBV2 and TRBJ2-5, the complete variable domain is EPEVTQTPSHQVTQMGQEVILRCVPISNHLYFYWYRQILGQKVEFLVSFYNNEISEKSEIFDDQFSVERPDGSNFTLKIRSTKLEDSAMYFCASSGALVRQETQYFGPGTRLLVL.

This clonotype came up a few times. The chain is built from TRBV6-1 and TRBJ2-3; 12 bases match TRBD2. The germline V gene encodes CDR1 MNHNS and CDR2 SASEGT. This CDR3 spans 16 amino acids. V dropped 6 bases and J dropped 3; count of bases not matched to a gene: 7. In DNA, the CDR3 is TGTGCCAGCAGACGACTAGCGGGAGTCGGAACAGATACGCAGTATTTT. As protein: CASRRLAGVGTDTQYF.

This clonotype was detected ten times or more. The chain carries TRBV29-1 and TRBJ2-1; the match to TRBD2 covers 8 bases. Per the germline V gene, CDR1 is SQVTM and CDR2 is ANQGSEA. The length of the CDR3 is 13 residues. Trimming took 7 bases from V and 5 from J; bases not matched to a gene: 7. CDR3 region: CSEGRGEDNEQFF. CDR3 sequence (DNA): TGCAGCGAGGGGCGGGGGGAAGACAATGAGCAGTTCTTC.

This clonotype was detected a few times. The genes are TRBV6-1 and TRBJ1-6; D is perhaps TRBD1 (6 bases). The V and J ends lost 6 bases and 7 bases respectively, with 13 bases between them. The germline gives CDR1 MNHNS, CDR2 SASEGT. The CDR3 sequence is 14 residues long. The CDR3 is CASSSRGGNSPLHF. CDR3 bases: TGTGCCAGCAGCAGCAGGGGCGGCAATTCACCCCTCCACTTT.

This clonotype was found a few times. The V and J genes are TRBV7-9 and TRBJ2-2, with TRBD2 matching 8 bases. V was clipped by 6 bases and J by 5 bases; unmatched bases: 11. Per germline, CDR1 SEHNR and CDR2 FQNEAQ (reference sequence). This CDR3 has 16 residues. CDR3 sequence (DNA): TGTGCCAGCAGAGATAGCGGGAAGAAAGGGACCGGGGAGCTGTTTTTT. Translation gives CASRDSGKKGTGELFF.

The chain uses TRBV7-3 and TRBJ2-1, with D perhaps TRBD1 or TRBD2 (5 bases each). CDR1 and CDR2 (germline): SGHTA, FQGTGA. The CDR3 contains 15 residues. Trimming removed 1 base at V and 9 bases at J, with 16 bases between. As DNA, the CDR3 is TGTGCCAGCAGCTTAAAGGGGTCCCAAGAGGGTGAGCAGTTCTTC. Amino acid sequence: CASSLKGSQEGEQFF.

The rearrangement joins TRBV24-1 to TRBJ2-3; D call uncertain. The CDR3 is 15 residues long. Germline CDR1 KGHDR, CDR2 SFDVKD. Deletions cut 7 bases from V and 2 bases from J, with 15 bases between. CDR3 coding DNA: TGTGCCACCAGGTCTTCTTTGGAGTACACAGATACGCAGTATTTT. This encodes CATRSSLEYTDTQYF.

This clonotype was observed at least ten times. V and J are TRBV12-3 or TRBV12-4 and TRBJ2-1; the match to TRBD2 covers 7 bases. CDR3 length: 14 amino acids. The V gene end was trimmed by 11 bases and the J gene end by 3 bases; junction bases not matched to a gene: 10. CDR3 nucleotides: TGTGCCTCCCAAGGGGAGGGTTACTACAATGAGCAGTTCTTC. Protein product: CASQGEGYYNEQFF.

This clonotype was seen more than once but under ten times. This chain joins TRBV7-8 and TRBJ1-1, with TRBD1 matching over 9 bases. Germline-derived CDR1 and CDR2 are SGHVS and FQNEAQ. Trimming took 5 bases from V and 4 from J; bases not matched to a gene: 11. CDR3 length equals 16 residues. The CDR3 sequence is CASSPGTGSDGTEAFF. CDR3 bases: TGTGCCAGCAGCCCCGGGACAGGGTCTGACGGCACTGAAGCTTTCTTT.

This clonotype was detected only a few times. The V and J genes are TRBV20-1 and TRBJ2-1; TRBD2 matches at 10 bases. J was trimmed by 7 bases and V by 6 bases; bases with no gene match: 9. Germline lookup yields CDR1 DFQATT and CDR2 SNEGSKA (reference sequence). The CDR3 has 14 amino acids. The CDR3 DNA follows: TGCAGTGCAGGAAGGCTAGCGGGGGTGAATGAGCAGTTCTTC. This gives the protein CSAGRLAGVNEQFF.

The rearrangement uses TRBV5-5 and TRBJ1-4; D ambiguous. Trimming pared 0 bases from V and 4 bases from J, leaving 10 bases between. The CDR3 covers 15 residues. From germline, CDR1 is SGHKS and CDR2 YYEKEE (reference sequence). The CDR3 here is CASSLGGRYNEKLFF. Written as DNA, the CDR3 is TGTGCCAGCAGCTTGGGAGGCAGGTATAATGAAAAACTGTTTTTT.

The chain couples TRBV7-9 to TRBJ2-7; perhaps D is TRBD1 or TRBD2 (5 bases each). Germline V gene lookup returns CDR1 SEHNR and CDR2 FQNEAQ (reference sequence). There are 15 residues in the CDR3. Trimming took 5 bases from V and 3 from J, leaving 17 bases between them. CDR3 residues: CASSRTTGPSYEQYF. The CDR3 nucleotides are TGTGCCAGCAGCCGGACAACGGGACCCAGCTACGAGCAGTACTTC.

This clonotype was found a few times. The chain employs TRBV3-1 and TRBJ2-7; D uncertain. With 3 bases removed from V and 6 bases from J, the gap between germline ends came to 9 bases. The CDR3 contains 12 residues. CDR1 LGHDT and CDR2 YNNKEL come from the germline V gene (reference sequence). CDR3 sequence: CASSHQLGEQYF. CDR3 coding DNA: TGTGCCAGCAGCCACCAGTTAGGCGAGCAGTACTTC.

This clonotype was recorded many times. The genes are TRBV5-1 and TRBJ2-1; 8 bases map to TRBD2. From germline, CDR1 is SGHRS and CDR2 YFSETQ. This CDR3 is built from 16 residues. Unmatched junction bases numbered 6, after V lost 4 bases and J lost 0 bases. The CDR3 region has the DNA TGCGCCAGCAGCCCCAGGCTAGCGGGCTCCTACAATGAGCAGTTCTTC. It is translated as CASSPRLAGSYNEQFF.

This clonotype was counted a few times. This chain links TRBV7-3 with TRBJ1-6; 9 nucleotides line up with TRBD1. Looked up from germline, CDR1 is SGHTA and CDR2 is FQGTGA. The CDR3 consists of 15 residues. The trim removed 0 bases at V and 6 bases at J, leaving 0 bases unmatched. CDR3 sequence (DNA): TGTGCCAGCAGCTTAACGACAGGGGGTAATTCACCCCTCCACTTT. The encoded protein is CASSLTTGGNSPLHF.

This chain uses TRBV2 with TRBJ2-3, with D tentatively TRBD1 or TRBD2 (5 bases each). V lost 6 bases, J lost 1 base, and 20 bases lay in between. CDR3 length: 17 residues. From germline, CDR1 is SNHLY and CDR2 FYNNEI. This CDR3 reads CASRTLRVLGGTDTQYF. CDR3 DNA: TGTGCCAGCAGGACGCTCAGGGTCCTCGGGGGCACAGATACGCAGTATTTT.

CDR3 DNA sequence: TGTGCCAGCTCACCGGGGGGACAGGGTTCCTACGAGCAGTACTTC. This gives the protein CASSPGGQGSYEQYF. V usage is TRBV18 and J usage is TRBJ2-7, with 9 nucleotides matching TRBD1. The V gene end was trimmed by 3 bases and the J gene end by 1 base; junction bases not matched to a gene: 4. The CDR3 totals 15 residues. The germline gives CDR1 KGHSH, CDR2 LQKENI.

The CDR3 loop is CSARGGTGGSETQYF. CDR3 coding DNA: TGCAGTGCTAGGGGAGGGACAGGGGGGTCTGAGACCCAGTACTTC. The V and J genes are TRBV20-1 and TRBJ2-5; 11 bases fit TRBD1. CDR1 is DFQATT and CDR2 is SNEGSKA in the germline V gene (reference sequence). This CDR3 comprises 15 residues. J was trimmed by 5 bases and V by 3 bases; bases with no gene match: 8.

CDR3: CASSFRPPWEQYF. The CDR3 bases are TGTGCCAGCAGTTTTCGGCCACCGTGGGAGCAGTACTTC. The chain links TRBV28 to TRBJ2-7, with D unclear. Germline assignment: CDR1 MDHEN and CDR2 SYDVKM. V lost 3 bases to trimming and J lost 7 bases, with 13 bases between them. This CDR3 contains 13 residues.

The rearrangement links TRBV6-1 to TRBJ2-1; 8 bases map to TRBD1. The germline V gene encodes CDR1 MNHNS and CDR2 SASEGT. The V segment lost 5 bases and the J segment 1 base; nucleotides outside the gene matches: 7. CDR3 length: 16 amino acids. In nucleotides, the CDR3 is TGTGCCAGCAGTCGACAGGGGTCCTCGTCCTACAATGAGCAGTTCTTC. Protein product: CASSRQGSSSYNEQFF.

In this sample, this clonotype turned up a few times. The chain is built from TRBV6-1 and TRBJ1-1; no clear D gene. The CDR3 length is 14 residues. Germline-derived CDR1 and CDR2 are MNHNS and SASEGT. Deletions cut 0 bases from V and 0 bases from J, with 5 bases between. This CDR3 reads CASSEAQVNTEAFF. Written as DNA, the CDR3 is TGTGCCAGCAGTGAAGCCCAGGTGAACACTGAAGCTTTCTTT.

The chain employs TRBV12-3 or TRBV12-4 and TRBJ2-7; TRBD2 might be the D (5 bases). The CDR3 contains 16 residues. The germline V and J ends were trimmed by 5 bases and 1 base, with 18 bases remaining between them. The CDR3 sequence: CASSPNRAEASYEQYF. The CDR3 DNA sequence: TGTGCCAGCAGTCCCAATCGGGCGGAGGCATCCTACGAGCAGTACTTC.

This clonotype was counted at least ten times. The V call is TRBV12-3 or TRBV12-4, the J call TRBJ1-6, with TRBD1 matching over 7 bases. This CDR3 is built from 15 residues. The V gene end was trimmed by 6 bases and the J gene end by 7 bases; junction bases not matched to a gene: 9. CDR3 sequence: CASSSKQGKNSPLHF. Written as DNA, the CDR3 is TGTGCCAGCAGCTCCAAACAGGGGAAGAATTCACCCCTCCACTTT.

There are a few counts of this clonotype. The J gene is TRBJ2-1, the V gene TRBV12-3 or TRBV12-4; 9 positions match TRBD1. V trimming: 5 bases; J trimming: 9 bases; junction bases outside the gene matches: 11. This CDR3 is 15 amino acids long. DNA of the CDR3: TGTGCCAGCAGTCTTGGGACAGGGTTTTTGAGTGAGCAGTTCTTC. Residues: CASSLGTGFLSEQFF.